What follows are 17 T cell receptor beta chains derived from one specimen sequenced in a study of PD-1 blockade in mismatch repair-deficient tumors. Profiled with immunoSEQ multiplex PCR; TCRdb holds only in-frame clones, not every one. The top ten clones hold roughly 3.2% of a sample with over 15,000 clones, about four fifths of them seen once. This specimen consisted of PBMCs, obtained 4 weeks after starting pembrolizumab. These receptors were taken from an adult with mismatch repair-deficient cancer.

This clone has just a few counts. The rearrangement joins TRBV6-5 to TRBJ2-7, with D perhaps matching TRBD2 (5 bases). Germline assignment: CDR1 MNHEY and CDR2 SVGAGI. The length of the CDR3 is 13 residues. Trimming pared 1 base from V and 3 bases from J, leaving 7 bases between. The CDR3 DNA sequence: TGTGCCAGCAGTTACTTCCGGGACTACGAGCAGTACTTC. This encodes CASSYFRDYEQYF.

The CDR3 loop reads CSVDREAGNTIYF. DNA of the CDR3: TGCAGCGTTGACAGGGAGGCTGGAAACACCATATATTTT. The genes are TRBV29-1 and TRBJ1-3; TRBD1 might be the D (5 bases). Germline loops: CDR1 SQVTM, CDR2 ANQGSEA. Trimming took 3 bases from V and 2 from J, leaving 8 bases between them. CDR3 length equals 13 residues.

V gene TRBV2 combines with J gene TRBJ2-5; D might be TRBD2 (5 bases). V shed 6 bases and J shed 0 bases, with 17 bases lying between them. The CDR3 extends over 16 amino acids. Germline CDR1 and CDR2: SNHLY and FYNNEI. CDR3 bases: TGTGCCAGCAGCTGGAGACACGACGGGGACCAAGAGACCCAGTACTTC. Translating gives CASSWRHDGDQETQYF.

V usage is TRBV2 and J usage is TRBJ2-7, with 11 positions matching TRBD2. Trimming removed 6 bases from V and 2 bases from J; junction bases left unmatched: 6. The length of the CDR3 is 15 residues. Germline assignment: CDR1 SNHLY and CDR2 FYNNEI. The CDR3 reads CASRATSGTTYEQYF. CDR3 sequence (DNA): TGTGCCAGCAGGGCGACTAGCGGGACTACCTACGAGCAGTACTTC.

The V gene is TRBV19, the J gene TRBJ1-2; possibly TRBD1 for D (5 bases). V lost 3 bases to trimming and J lost 1 base, with 6 bases between them. Germline-derived CDR1 and CDR2 are LNHDA and SQIVND (reference sequence). This CDR3 spans 13 amino acids. The CDR3 bases are TGTGCCAGTAGTATGCAGGGTAACTATGGCTACACCTTC. This sequence encodes CASSMQGNYGYTF.

V gene TRBV9 combines with J gene TRBJ2-3, with 10 bases that match TRBD2. In germline, CDR1 is SGDLS, CDR2 YYNGEE. This CDR3 has 18 amino acids. V lost 0 bases to trimming and J lost 3 bases; unmatched junction nucleotides: 10. This CDR3 reads CASSVEASGRVRTDTQYF. CDR3 coding DNA: TGTGCCAGCAGCGTAGAGGCTAGCGGGAGAGTAAGGACAGATACGCAGTATTTT.

The chain employs TRBV11-2 and TRBJ1-1, with 11 positions matching TRBD1. The CDR3 is made up of 13 amino acids. The V segment lost 3 bases and the J segment 14 bases; nucleotides outside the gene matches: 8. Germline-derived CDR1 and CDR2 are SGHAT and FQNNGV. CDR3 bases: TGTGCCAGCAGCTTGTGGACAGGGGGCCTCGGCTTCTTT. Translating gives CASSLWTGGLGFF.

This clone was counted once. V is TRBV7-8 and J is TRBJ2-7; 10 bases are a match to TRBD2. Germline trimming cut 5 bases from V and 0 bases from J; bases unmatched to any gene: 7. The CDR3 has 16 residues. Germline V lookup: CDR1 SGHVS, CDR2 FQNEAQ. CDR3 sequence (DNA): TGTGCCAGCAGCCACCCACGGACTAGCGGCTCCTACGAGCAGTACTTC. This codes for CASSHPRTSGSYEQYF.

The CDR3: CATSRDGNYGYTF. The CDR3 region has the DNA TGTGCCACCAGCAGAGACGGGAACTATGGCTACACCTTC. The chain combines TRBV15 with TRBJ1-2, with D hard to call. The CDR3 spans 13 residues. V lost 0 bases, J lost 2 bases, and 4 bases lay in between. CDR1 and CDR2 (germline): LNHNV, YYDKDF (reference sequence).

The V and J genes are TRBV29-1 and TRBJ2-1; D might be TRBD2 (5 bases). The CDR3 length is 11 residues. The germline V and J ends were trimmed by 0 bases and 11 bases, with 8 bases remaining between them. Germline CDR1 is SQVTM and CDR2 is ANQGSEA. This CDR3 is CSVEERVQQFF. The DNA of the CDR3 is TGCAGCGTTGAAGAGAGGGTACAGCAGTTCTTC.

This clone was found a few times. CDR3 protein: CASSGLAENYEQYF. In nucleotides, the CDR3 is TGTGCCAGCAGTGGTCTAGCGGAGAACTACGAGCAGTACTTC. The V gene is TRBV28, the J gene TRBJ2-7; TRBD2 aligns across 7 bases. This CDR3 contains 14 residues. The V segment lost 5 bases and the J segment 3 bases; nucleotides outside the gene matches: 7. CDR1 MDHEN and CDR2 SYDVKM come from the germline V gene.

This clone was recorded a few times. CDR3 in amino acids: CAISPGLGYEQYF. In DNA form, the CDR3 reads TGTGCCATCTCTCCGGGACTAGGCTACGAGCAGTACTTC. V usage is TRBV2 and J usage is TRBJ2-7; 8 nucleotides align to TRBD2. Trimming at V came to 10 bases and at J to 3 bases, leaving 8 bases not matched to a gene. This CDR3 is built from 13 residues. From germline, CDR1 is SNHLY and CDR2 FYNNEI.

This clone has only one observation. The chain combines TRBV7-2 with TRBJ2-5, with TRBD1 identical over 8 bases. Losses at the gene ends were 3 bases for V and 5 bases for J; bases not matched to a gene: 8. The CDR3 totals 15 residues. Germline CDR1 and CDR2: SGHTA and FQGNSA. CDR3: CASSFSQGAWETQYF. The CDR3 nucleotides are TGTGCCAGCAGCTTTTCGCAGGGGGCCTGGGAGACCCAGTACTTC.

The chain is built from TRBV9 and TRBJ2-7, with D tentatively TRBD2 (6 bases). The CDR3 consists of 14 residues. V was clipped by 2 bases and J by 1 base, with 10 bases between them. The V gene's germline CDR1 is SGDLS and CDR2 YYNGEE. This CDR3 is CASSVGGRSYEQYF. The CDR3 DNA follows: TGTGCCAGCAGCGTTGGGGGGAGATCCTACGAGCAGTACTTC.

The chain recombines TRBV11-3 with TRBJ2-1; D ambiguous. Trimming removed 0 bases at V and 0 bases at J, with 12 bases between. The CDR3 has 17 residues. Germline CDR1 is SGHNT and CDR2 is YENEEA. The CDR3 loop is CASSLEGRKSSYNEQFF. CDR3 sequence (DNA): TGTGCCAGCAGCTTAGAAGGCAGGAAGAGCTCCTACAATGAGCAGTTCTTC.

This clone was observed a single time. V gene TRBV28 combines with J gene TRBJ2-3, with a possible D match to TRBD2 (5 bases). V lost 2 bases, J lost 0 bases, and 9 bases lay in between. Looked up from germline, CDR1 is MDHEN and CDR2 is SYDVKM. The CDR3 totals 15 residues. The CDR3 nucleotides are TGTGCCAGCAGTTTAGGAGCGGCGAGCACAGATACGCAGTATTTT. This sequence encodes CASSLGAASTDTQYF.

The chain couples TRBV9 to TRBJ1-2; 7 nucleotides line up with TRBD1. This CDR3 is built from 13 residues. Germline V gene data show CDR1 as SGDLS and CDR2 as YYNGEE. Losses at the gene ends were 4 bases for V and 8 bases for J; bases not matched to a gene: 8. The CDR3 DNA sequence: TGTGCCAGCAGCTCACGACAGGGTTGGGGCTACACCTTC. This gives the protein CASSSRQGWGYTF. Drawing the rest from reference TRBV9 and TRBJ1-2, the complete variable domain is DSGVTQTPKHLITATGQRVTLRCSPRSGDLSVYWYQQSLDQGLQFLIQYYNGEERAKGNILERFSAQQFPDLHSELNLSSLELGDSALYFCASSSRQGWGYTFGSGTRLTVV.